The T cell receptor (beta chain) under discussion was sequenced for a study of shared clonotypes between healthy human individuals. V was pared by 2 bases and J by 0 bases, with 7 bases between. Germline V gene data show CDR1 as MNHEY and CDR2 as SMNVEV (reference sequence). The CDR3 contains 14 residues. Some clones are missing from TCRdb's copy, which holds only in-frame ones; the method was immunoSEQ multiplex PCR. The table records roughly 600,000 clones, roughly 98% of them present only once. Selected positively for CCR7 and CD45RO-negative, naive CD8 cells excluded terminally differentiated effector memory CD45RA+ cells.

The rearrangement uses TRBV27 and TRBJ1-2; D remains unclear. Source material: naive CD8+ T cells sorted from blood. The clonotype was recovered from a man aged 30-40 years in good health. The CDR3 coding sequence is TGTGCCAGCAGTTTAGTCAGCTCTAACTATGGCTACACCTTC. This gives the protein CASSLVSSNYGYTF.